This TCR beta chain was profiled in a study of T cell responses to AZD1222 COVID-19 vaccine. Whole-study context: Second-dose timings of about 4 or about 12 weeks were pooled. General study results and limits: CD4 TCRs linked to vaccination spanned spike, dominating at 160-218 and 743-854. Repertoire collection took place solely once the T cell response had peaked.

This CDR3 spans 15 amino acids. Germline CDR1 reads MDHEN; CDR2 reads SYDVKM. Trimming took 7 bases from V and 2 from J; bases not matched to a gene: 7. As to this clone: The target antigen is unknown.

Only in-frame clones appear in the TCRdb table, and some are missing; sequencing was by immunoSEQ multiplex PCR. Of some 200,000 clones in the sample, roughly 93% were seen once. This chain uses TRBV28 with TRBJ2-1, with 8 bases identical to TRBD1. The source material was peripheral blood, sampled on day 0 of AZD1222 vaccination. This TCR was sampled from an adult in good health. CDR3 region: CASIDNRGAYNEQFF. The CDR3 nucleotides are TGTGCCAGCATCGATAACAGGGGGGCCTACAATGAGCAGTTCTTC.